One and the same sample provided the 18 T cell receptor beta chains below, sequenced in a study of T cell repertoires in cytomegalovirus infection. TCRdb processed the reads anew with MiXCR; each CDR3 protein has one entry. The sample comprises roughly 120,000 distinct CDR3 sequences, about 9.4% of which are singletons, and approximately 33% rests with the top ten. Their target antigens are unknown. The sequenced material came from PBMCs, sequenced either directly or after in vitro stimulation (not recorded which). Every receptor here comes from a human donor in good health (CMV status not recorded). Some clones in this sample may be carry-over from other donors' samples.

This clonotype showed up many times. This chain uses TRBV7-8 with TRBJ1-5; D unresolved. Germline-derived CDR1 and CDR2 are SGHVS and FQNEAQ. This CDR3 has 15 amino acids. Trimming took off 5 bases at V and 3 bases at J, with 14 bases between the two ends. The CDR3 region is CASSGGPGINQPQHF. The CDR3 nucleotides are TGTGCCAGCAGCGGAGGTCCGGGCATCAATCAGCCCCAGCATTTT.

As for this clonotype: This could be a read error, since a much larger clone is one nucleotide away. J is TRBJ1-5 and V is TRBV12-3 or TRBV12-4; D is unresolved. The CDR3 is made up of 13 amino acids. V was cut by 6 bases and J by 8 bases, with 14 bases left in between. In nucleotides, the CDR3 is TGTGCCAGCAGGCCCCGAAACTCGGAGCCCCAGCATTTT. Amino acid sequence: CASRPRNSEPQHF.

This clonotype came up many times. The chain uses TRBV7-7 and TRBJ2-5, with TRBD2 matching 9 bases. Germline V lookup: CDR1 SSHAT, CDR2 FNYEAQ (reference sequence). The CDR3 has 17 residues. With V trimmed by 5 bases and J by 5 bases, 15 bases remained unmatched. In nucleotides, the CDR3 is TGTGCCAGCAGCATGTCGGGTAGCGGGAGATCCGGGGAGACCCAGTACTTC. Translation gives CASSMSGSGRSGETQYF.

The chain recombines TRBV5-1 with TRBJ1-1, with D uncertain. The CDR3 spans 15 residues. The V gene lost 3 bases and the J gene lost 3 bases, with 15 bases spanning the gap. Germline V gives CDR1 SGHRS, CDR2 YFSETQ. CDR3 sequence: CASSWRGSSDTEAFF. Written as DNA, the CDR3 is TGCGCCAGCAGCTGGCGTGGGTCCAGCGACACTGAAGCTTTCTTT. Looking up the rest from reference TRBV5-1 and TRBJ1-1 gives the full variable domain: KAGVTQTPRYLIKTRGQQVTLSCSPISGHRSVSWYQQTPGQGLQFLFEYFSETQRNKGNFPGRFSGRQFSNSRSEMNVSTLELGDSALYLCASSWRGSSDTEAFFGQGTRLTVV.

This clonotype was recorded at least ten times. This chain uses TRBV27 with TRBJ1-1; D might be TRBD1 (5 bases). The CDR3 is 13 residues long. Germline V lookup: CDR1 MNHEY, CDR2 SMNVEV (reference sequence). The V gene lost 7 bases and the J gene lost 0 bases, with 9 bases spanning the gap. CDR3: CASTGHLNTEAFF. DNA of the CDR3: TGTGCCAGCACCGGACACCTGAACACTGAAGCTTTCTTT.

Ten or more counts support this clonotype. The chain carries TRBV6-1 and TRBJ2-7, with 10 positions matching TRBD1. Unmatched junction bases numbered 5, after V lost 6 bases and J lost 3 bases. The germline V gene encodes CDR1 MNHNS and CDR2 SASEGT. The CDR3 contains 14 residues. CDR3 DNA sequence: TGTGCCAGCAGGGTCGGGACAGGGGTCTACGAGCAGTACGTC. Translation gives CASRVGTGVYEQYV.

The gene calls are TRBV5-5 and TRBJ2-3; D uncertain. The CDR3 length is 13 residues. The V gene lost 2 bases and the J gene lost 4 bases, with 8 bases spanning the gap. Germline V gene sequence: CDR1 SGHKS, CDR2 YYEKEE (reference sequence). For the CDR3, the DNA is TGTGCCAGCAGCTTTACACCGGCAGATACGCAGTATTTT. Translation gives CASSFTPADTQYF.

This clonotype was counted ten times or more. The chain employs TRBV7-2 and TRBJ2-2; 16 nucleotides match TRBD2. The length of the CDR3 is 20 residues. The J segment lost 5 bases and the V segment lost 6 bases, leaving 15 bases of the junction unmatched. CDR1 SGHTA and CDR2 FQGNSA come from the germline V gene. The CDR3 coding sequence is TGTGCCAGCAGGCACATCGGGACTAGCGGGAGGGGCCGGGGGACCGGGGAGCTGTTTTTT. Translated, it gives CASRHIGTSGRGRGTGELFF.

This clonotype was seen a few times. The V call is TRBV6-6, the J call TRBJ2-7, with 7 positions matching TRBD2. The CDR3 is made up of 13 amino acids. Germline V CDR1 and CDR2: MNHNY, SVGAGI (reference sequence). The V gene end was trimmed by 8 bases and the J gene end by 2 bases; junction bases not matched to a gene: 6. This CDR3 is CASEPSGTYEQYF. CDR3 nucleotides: TGTGCCAGCGAACCTAGCGGAACCTACGAGCAGTACTTC.

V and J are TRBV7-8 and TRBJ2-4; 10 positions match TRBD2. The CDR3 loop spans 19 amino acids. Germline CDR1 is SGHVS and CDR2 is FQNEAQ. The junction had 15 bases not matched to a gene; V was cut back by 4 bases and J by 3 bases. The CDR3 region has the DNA TGTGCCAGCAGCTCCTTCGGACTAGCGGCGGGTTTAGGCAAAAACATTCAGTACTTC. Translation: CASSSFGLAAGLGKNIQYF. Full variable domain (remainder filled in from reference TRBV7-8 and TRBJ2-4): GAGVSQSPRYKVAKRGQDVALRCDPISGHVSLFWYQQALGQGPEFLTYFQNEAQLDKSGLPSDRFFAERPEGSVSTLKIQRTQQEDSAVYLCASSSFGLAAGLGKNIQYFGAGTRLSVL.

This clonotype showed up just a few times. CDR3: CASRRGGGQDTQYF. The CDR3 coding sequence is TGTGCCAGCAGGAGGGGAGGGGGCCAAGATACGCAGTATTTT. The chain joins TRBV7-2 to TRBJ2-3, with D perhaps assigned TRBD1 or TRBD2 (7 bases each). CDR1 and CDR2 (germline): SGHTA, FQGNSA. The length of the CDR3 is 14 residues. Trimming removed 6 bases at V and 5 bases at J, with 15 bases between.

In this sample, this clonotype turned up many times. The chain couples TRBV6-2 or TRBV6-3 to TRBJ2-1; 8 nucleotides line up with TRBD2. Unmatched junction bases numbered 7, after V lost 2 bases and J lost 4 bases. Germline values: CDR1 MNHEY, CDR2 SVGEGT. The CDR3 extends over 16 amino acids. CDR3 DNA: TGTGCCAGCAGTTACGGAGCGGGGGTAGGGTACAATGAGCAGTTCTTC. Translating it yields CASSYGAGVGYNEQFF.

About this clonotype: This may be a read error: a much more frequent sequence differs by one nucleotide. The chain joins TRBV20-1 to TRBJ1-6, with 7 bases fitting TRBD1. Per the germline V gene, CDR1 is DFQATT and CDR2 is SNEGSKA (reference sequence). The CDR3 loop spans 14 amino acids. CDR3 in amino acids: CNRPRDSANIHLHF. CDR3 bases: TGCAATCGACCCCGGGACAGCGCCAATATCCACCTCCACTTT.

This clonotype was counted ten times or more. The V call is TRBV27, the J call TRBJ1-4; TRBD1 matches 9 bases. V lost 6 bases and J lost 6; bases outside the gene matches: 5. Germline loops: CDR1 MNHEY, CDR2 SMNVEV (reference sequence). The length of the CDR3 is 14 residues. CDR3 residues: CASRLGTGYEKLFF. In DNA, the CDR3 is TGTGCCAGCAGACTCGGGACAGGGTATGAAAAACTGTTTTTT.

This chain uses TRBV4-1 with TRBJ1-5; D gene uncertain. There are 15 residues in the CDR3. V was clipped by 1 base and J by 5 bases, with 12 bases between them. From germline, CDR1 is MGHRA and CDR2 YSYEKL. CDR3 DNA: TGCGCCAGCAGCCAAGTGGGGAGCTTGGATCAGCCCCAGCATTTT. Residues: CASSQVGSLDQPQHF.

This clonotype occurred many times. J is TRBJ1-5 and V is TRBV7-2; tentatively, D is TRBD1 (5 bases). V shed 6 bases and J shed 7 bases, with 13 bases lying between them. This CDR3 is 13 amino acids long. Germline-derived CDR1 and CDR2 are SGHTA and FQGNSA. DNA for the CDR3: TGTGCCAGCAGTACAGGACGGCGACAGCCCCAGCATTTT. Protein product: CASSTGRRQPQHF.

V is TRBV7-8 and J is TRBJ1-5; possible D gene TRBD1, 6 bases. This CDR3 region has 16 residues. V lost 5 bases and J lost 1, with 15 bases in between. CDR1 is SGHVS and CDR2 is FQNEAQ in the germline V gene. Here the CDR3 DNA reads TGTGCCAGCAGCGCTCACAGGGAGAAGAGCAATCAGCCCCAGCATTTT. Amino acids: CASSAHREKSNQPQHF.

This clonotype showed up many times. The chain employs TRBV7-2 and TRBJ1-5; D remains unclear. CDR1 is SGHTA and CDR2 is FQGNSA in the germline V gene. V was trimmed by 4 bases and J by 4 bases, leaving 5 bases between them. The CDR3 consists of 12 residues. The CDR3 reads CASSSGNQPQHF. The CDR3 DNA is TGTGCCAGCAGCTCTGGGAATCAGCCCCAGCATTTT.